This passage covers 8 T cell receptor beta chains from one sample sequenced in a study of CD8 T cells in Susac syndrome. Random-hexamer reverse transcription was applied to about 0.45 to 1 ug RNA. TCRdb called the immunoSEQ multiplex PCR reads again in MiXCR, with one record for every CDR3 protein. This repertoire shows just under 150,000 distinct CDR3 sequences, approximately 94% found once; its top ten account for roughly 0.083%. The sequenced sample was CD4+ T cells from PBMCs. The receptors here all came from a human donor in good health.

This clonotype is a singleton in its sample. CDR3 in amino acids: CASRDFSGRRADTQYF. For the CDR3, the DNA is TGTGCCAGCAGGGATTTTAGCGGGAGGCGGGCAGATACGCAGTATTTT. This sequence joins TRBV11-2 and TRBJ2-3; 10 nucleotides agree with TRBD2. V lost 6 bases and J lost 4; bases outside the gene matches: 10. The CDR3 is made up of 16 amino acids. Germline CDR1 is SGHAT and CDR2 is FQNNGV.

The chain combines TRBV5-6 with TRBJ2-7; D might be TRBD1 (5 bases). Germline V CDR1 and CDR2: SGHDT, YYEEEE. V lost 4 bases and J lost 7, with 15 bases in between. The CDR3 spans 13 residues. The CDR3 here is CASSPPRVGEQYF. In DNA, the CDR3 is TGTGCCAGCAGCCCGCCCAGGGTCGGGGAGCAGTACTTC.

The CDR3 nucleotides are TGCAGTGCTCCCGACAGGGGATTTGATGGCTACACCTTC. It translates to CSAPDRGFDGYTF. The gene calls are TRBV20-1 and TRBJ1-2; 8 nucleotides match TRBD1. Germline CDR1 DFQATT, CDR2 SNEGSKA (reference sequence). V trimming: 5 bases; J trimming: 6 bases; junction bases outside the gene matches: 8. This CDR3 contains 13 residues.

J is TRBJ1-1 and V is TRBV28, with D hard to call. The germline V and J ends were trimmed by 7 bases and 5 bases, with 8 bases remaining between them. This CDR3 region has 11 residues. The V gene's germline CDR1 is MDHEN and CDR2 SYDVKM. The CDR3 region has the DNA TGTGCCAGCAAAGGTATTACTGAAGCTTTCTTT. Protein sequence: CASKGITEAFF.

Here the CDR3 DNA reads TGTGCCAGCAGTCCCTTAACCGGGACAGTACTTTCCTACGAGCAGTACTTC. Protein: CASSPLTGTVLSYEQYF. The rearrangement uses TRBV27 and TRBJ2-7; 7 nucleotides agree with TRBD1. The CDR3 is 17 amino acids. From germline, CDR1 is MNHEY and CDR2 SMNVEV (reference sequence). The V gene end was trimmed by 5 bases and the J gene end by 1 base; junction bases not matched to a gene: 14.

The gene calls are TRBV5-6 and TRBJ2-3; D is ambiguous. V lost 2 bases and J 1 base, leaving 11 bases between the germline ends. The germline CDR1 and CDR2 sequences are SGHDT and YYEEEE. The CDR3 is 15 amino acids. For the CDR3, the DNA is TGTGCCAGCAGCTTTGTGGGGATCCGCACAGATACGCAGTATTTT. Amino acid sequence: CASSFVGIRTDTQYF.

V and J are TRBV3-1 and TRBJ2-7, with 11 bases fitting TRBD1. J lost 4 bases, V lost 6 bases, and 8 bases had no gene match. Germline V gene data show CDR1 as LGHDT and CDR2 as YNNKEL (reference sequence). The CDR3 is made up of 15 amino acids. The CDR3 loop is CASRQTGTGGYEQYF. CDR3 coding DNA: TGTGCCAGCAGGCAGACCGGGACAGGGGGGTACGAGCAGTACTTC.

The CDR3 region is CASSPGTVDNEQFF. The CDR3 nucleotides are TGTGCCAGCAGCCCCGGGACGGTCGACAATGAGCAGTTCTTC. This chain joins TRBV5-4 and TRBJ2-1; D possibly uses TRBD1 or TRBD2 (5 bases each). Germline V gene sequence: CDR1 SGHNT, CDR2 YYREEE (reference sequence). This CDR3 comprises 14 residues. Trimming shortened V by 4 bases and J by 5 bases, and 13 bases separated the two germline ends.